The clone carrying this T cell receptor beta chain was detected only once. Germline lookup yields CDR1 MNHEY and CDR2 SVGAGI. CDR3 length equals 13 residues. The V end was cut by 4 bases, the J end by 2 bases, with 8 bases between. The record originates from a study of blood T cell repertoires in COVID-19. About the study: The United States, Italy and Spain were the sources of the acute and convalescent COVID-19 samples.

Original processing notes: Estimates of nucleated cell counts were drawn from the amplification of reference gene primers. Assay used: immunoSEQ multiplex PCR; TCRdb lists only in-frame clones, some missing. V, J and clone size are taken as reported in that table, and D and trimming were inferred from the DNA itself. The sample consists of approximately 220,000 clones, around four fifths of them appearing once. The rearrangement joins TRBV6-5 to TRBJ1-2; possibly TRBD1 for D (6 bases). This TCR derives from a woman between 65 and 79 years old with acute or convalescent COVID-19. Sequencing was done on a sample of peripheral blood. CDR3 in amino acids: CASSFQGNYGYTF. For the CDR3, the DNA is TGTGCCAGCAGTTTCCAGGGGAACTATGGCTACACCTTC.